This record looks at one T cell receptor (beta chain) sequence and its context. Libraries were prepared by immunoSEQ multiplex PCR; TCRdb keeps only in-frame clonotypes and omits some of them. The data contain just over 300,000 clones, approximately 85% of them singletons. The record originates from a study of blood T cell repertoires in COVID-19. Study details: COVID-19 samples, acute and convalescent, were from the United States, Italy and Spain.

Per germline, CDR1 LGHNA and CDR2 YNFKEQ. The J segment lost 0 bases and the V segment lost 1 base, leaving 2 bases of the junction unmatched. CDR3 length: 15 residues. This chain joins TRBV4-2 and TRBJ1-2, with 7 bases aligning to TRBD1. The sequence was obtained from a man under 40 who had recovered from COVID-19. Specimen: PBMCs or T cells enriched from blood (not recorded which). CDR3 sequence: CASSQGTGANYGYTF. The CDR3 DNA follows: TGTGCCAGCAGCCAAGGGACAGGAGCTAACTATGGCTACACCTTC.